The rows below give T cell receptor beta chains drawn from one sample of a study of blood T cell repertoires in COVID-19. TCRdb keeps only in-frame clones here, not all; method: immunoSEQ multiplex PCR. The table lists about 110,000 clones, approximately 80% of them singletons. The source material was peripheral blood. These receptors were obtained from an elderly woman with active or convalescent COVID-19. Each CDR3 is given with its conserved first and last residue. The D gene is left open where the match is weak. Clone size is not always given. Where it is, it says once, few, many or a class for expanded clones.

V gene	J gene	clone size	D gene	CDR3 protein	CDR3 DNA
TRBV7-9	TRBJ2-7	.	.	CASSIETGNYEQYF	TGTGCCAGCAGCATCGAGACAGGAAACTACGAGCAGTACTTC
TRBV12-3/TRBV12-4	TRBJ2-7	.	.	CASTISSYEQYF	TGTGCCAGCACCATCAGCTCCTACGAGCAGTACTTC
TRBV11-2	TRBJ2-3	.	.	CASSFTGTDTQYF	TGTGCCAGCAGCTTTACAGGGACAGATACGCAGTATTTT
TRBV6-5	TRBJ2-1	.	.	CASSYAGFSYNEQFF	TGTGCCAGCAGTTACGCGGGGTTCTCCTACAATGAGCAGTTCTTC
TRBV7-9	TRBJ2-1	.	.	CASSLIALSEGNEQFF	TGTGCCAGCAGCTTAATCGCACTATCGGAGGGTAATGAGCAGTTCTTC
TRBV5-3	TRBJ2-1	once	.	CARSANLGSLSYNEQFF	TGTGCCAGAAGCGCTAACCTCGGGAGTTTGTCCTACAATGAGCAGTTCTTC
TRBV2	TRBJ2-6	.	.	CASSPRVSGANVLTF	TGTGCCAGCAGCCCCCGAGTCTCTGGGGCCAACGTCCTGACTTTC
TRBV14	TRBJ2-5	.	TRBD2	CASSQDGLAGETQYF	TGTGCCAGCAGCCAAGACGGACTAGCGGGAGAGACCCAGTACTTC
TRBV6-5	TRBJ2-1	.	TRBD2	CASSYPAGGRGEQFF	TGTGCCAGCAGTTACCCAGCGGGAGGCCGGGGTGAGCAGTTCTTC
TRBV6-6	TRBJ2-1	.	.	CASSYSGLTGQFF	TGTGCCAGCAGTTACTCTGGACTGACAGGGCAGTTCTTC
TRBV13	TRBJ1-1	.	TRBD1	CASSIRQGNTEAFF	TGTGCCAGCAGCATCCGACAGGGGAACACTGAAGCTTTCTTT
TRBV4-2	TRBJ2-1	.	TRBD2	CASSQGLAGLLRNEQFF	TGTGCCAGCAGCCAGGGACTAGCGGGACTTTTAAGGAATGAGCAGTTCTTC
TRBV7-9	TRBJ1-2	few	TRBD1	CASSFDRGGGYTF	TGTGCCAGCAGCTTTGACAGGGGAGGAGGCTACACCTTC
TRBV9	TRBJ1-1	.	.	CASSVGGHTEAFF	TGTGCCAGCAGCGTAGGGGGGCACACTGAAGCTTTCTTT
TRBV19	TRBJ2-1	.	TRBD2	CASSMGLAGASEQFF	TGTGCCAGTAGTATGGGGCTAGCGGGAGCGAGTGAGCAGTTCTTC
TRBV7-3	TRBJ1-3	.	.	CASSLGAPSSGNTIYF	TGTGCCAGCAGCTTAGGTGCACCTAGCTCTGGAAACACCATATATTTT
TRBV10-3	TRBJ1-3	.	TRBD1	CAISYGQESGNTIYF	TGTGCCATCAGCTACGGACAGGAGTCTGGAAACACCATATATTTT
TRBV5-5	TRBJ2-5	.	.	CASSRSGQLDQETQYF	TGTGCCAGCAGCCGATCAGGGCAGCTAGACCAAGAGACCCAGTACTTC
TRBV11-2	TRBJ1-1	.	.	CASSLNWGGYTEAFF	TGTGCCAGCAGCTTAAATTGGGGAGGGTACACTGAAGCTTTCTTT
TRBV12-5	TRBJ2-7	once	.	CASGLGPGYEQYF	TGTGCTAGTGGTTTGGGACCAGGGTACGAGCAGTACTTC
TRBV5-1	TRBJ1-4	once	.	CASSLGQGSNEKLFF	TGCGCCAGCAGCTTGGGGCAGGGTTCTAATGAAAAACTGTTTTTT
TRBV5-1	TRBJ1-1	.	.	CASSLGGQTNTEAFF	TGCGCCAGCAGCTTGGGGGGACAAACGAACACTGAAGCTTTCTTT
TRBV4-1	TRBJ1-2	.	TRBD1	CASTLQGSPTYGYTF	TGCGCCAGCACCTTACAGGGGAGCCCTACCTATGGCTACACCTTC
TRBV19	TRBJ1-1	.	TRBD1	CASSRTDREAFF	TGTGCCAGTAGCCGAACGGACAGGGAAGCTTTCTTT
TRBV5-1	TRBJ2-1	.	TRBD1	CASSSGTGYNEQFF	TGCGCCAGCAGCTCGGGGACAGGGTACAATGAGCAGTTCTTC
TRBV11-2	TRBJ2-7	.	.	CASRSTRIRSYEQYF	TGTGCCAGCAGATCGACAAGGATCCGGTCCTACGAGCAGTACTTC
TRBV28	TRBJ2-2	few	TRBD1	CASSIGQGIGELFF	TGTGCCAGCAGTATAGGACAGGGGATCGGGGAGCTGTTTTTT
TRBV29-1	TRBJ2-7	.	TRBD1	CSVEGRDRAEEQYF	TGCAGCGTTGAAGGACGGGACAGGGCGGAGGAGCAGTACTTC
TRBV23-1	TRBJ1-1	.	.	CASRPWGVNTEAFF	TGCGCCAGCAGACCTTGGGGAGTGAACACTGAAGCTTTCTTT
TRBV28	TRBJ1-1	.	.	CASSSRRAEAFF	TGTGCCAGCAGCTCCCGGAGGGCTGAAGCTTTCTTT
TRBV6-2/TRBV6-3	TRBJ2-3	.	TRBD2	CASSYGLAGNTDTQYF	TGTGCCAGCAGTTACGGACTAGCGGGTAACACAGATACGCAGTATTTT
TRBV27	TRBJ2-1	few	.	CASIAGTHSYNEQFF	TGTGCCAGCATTGCGGGCACTCACTCCTACAATGAGCAGTTCTTC
TRBV29-1	TRBJ2-3	.	.	CSVSRFVTGSTDTQYF	TGCAGCGTTTCCAGGTTCGTTACAGGGAGCACAGATACGCAGTATTTT
TRBV25-1	TRBJ1-5	.	.	CASSSLGGADNQPQHF	TGTGCCAGCAGTTCCTTAGGGGGGGCGGACAATCAGCCCCAGCATTTT
TRBV28	TRBJ2-7	.	TRBD1	CASKWGQGGYEQYF	TGTGCCAGCAAATGGGGACAGGGGGGGTACGAGCAGTACTTC
TRBV7-2	TRBJ2-7	.	.	CASSPDWTPPGEQYF	TGTGCCAGCAGCCCCGATTGGACACCTCCCGGCGAGCAGTACTTC
TRBV7-8	TRBJ1-5	.	.	CASSSPAGGSDYSNQPQHF	TGTGCCAGCAGCAGCCCGGCGGGGGGCTCTGATTATAGCAATCAGCCCCAGCATTTT
TRBV9	TRBJ2-7	.	.	CASSPRSAGLGEGVQYF	TGTGCCAGCAGCCCCCGCTCTGCCGGGCTCGGGGAAGGAGTGCAGTACTTC
TRBV24-1	TRBJ2-3	.	TRBD1	CATSGQGSTDTQYF	TGTGCCACCAGTGGACAGGGAAGCACAGATACGCAGTATTTT
TRBV19	TRBJ1-4	.	TRBD1	CASSMFGTGYEKLFF	TGTGCCAGTAGTATGTTCGGGACAGGGTATGAAAAACTGTTTTTT
TRBV5-6	TRBJ1-2	once	TRBD1	CASSPSGTGIYGYTF	TGTGCCAGCAGCCCTTCCGGGACAGGGATATATGGCTACACCTTC
TRBV5-6	TRBJ2-7	once	TRBD2	CASSLPAGSAVQYF	TGTGCCAGCAGCTTGCCAGCGGGAAGTGCGGTGCAGTACTTC
TRBV2	TRBJ1-4	.	TRBD1	CASRETGVNEKLFF	TGTGCCAGCAGGGAGACAGGGGTTAATGAAAAACTGTTTTTT
TRBV5-4	TRBJ2-7	.	TRBD2	CASSLSSGSSYEQYF	TGTGCCAGCAGCTTGTCAAGCGGGAGTTCCTACGAGCAGTACTTC
TRBV6-1	TRBJ2-1	.	.	CASSEAGSVEFF	TGTGCCAGCAGTGAAGCCGGGAGCGTTGAGTTCTTC
TRBV7-3	TRBJ2-4	.	.	CASSPSQAENIQYF	TGTGCCAGCAGCCCCAGTCAGGCCGAAAACATTCAGTACTTC
TRBV16	TRBJ1-5	.	TRBD1	CASSHRDRGPPQHF	TGTGCCAGCAGCCACCGCGACAGGGGCCCGCCCCAGCATTTT
TRBV7-8	TRBJ2-3	.	TRBD2	CASSLAPGTSGTGDTQYF	TGTGCCAGCAGCTTAGCCCCCGGGACTAGCGGGACGGGAGATACGCAGTATTTT
TRBV10-2	TRBJ2-1	.	TRBD2	CASRVAGGHNEQFF	TGCGCCAGCAGGGTAGCGGGAGGACACAATGAGCAGTTCTTC
TRBV6-5	TRBJ2-2	.	.	CASRLTHTNTGELFF	TGTGCCAGCAGACTGACACATACGAACACCGGGGAGCTGTTTTTT
TRBV7-9	TRBJ2-7	.	TRBD2	CASSLGLSSGGTYEQYF	TGTGCCAGCAGCTTAGGGTTGTCTAGCGGGGGAACCTACGAGCAGTACTTC
TRBV29-1	TRBJ2-7	.	TRBD1	CSVESDRGFYEQYF	TGCAGCGTTGAGAGCGACAGGGGATTCTACGAGCAGTACTTC